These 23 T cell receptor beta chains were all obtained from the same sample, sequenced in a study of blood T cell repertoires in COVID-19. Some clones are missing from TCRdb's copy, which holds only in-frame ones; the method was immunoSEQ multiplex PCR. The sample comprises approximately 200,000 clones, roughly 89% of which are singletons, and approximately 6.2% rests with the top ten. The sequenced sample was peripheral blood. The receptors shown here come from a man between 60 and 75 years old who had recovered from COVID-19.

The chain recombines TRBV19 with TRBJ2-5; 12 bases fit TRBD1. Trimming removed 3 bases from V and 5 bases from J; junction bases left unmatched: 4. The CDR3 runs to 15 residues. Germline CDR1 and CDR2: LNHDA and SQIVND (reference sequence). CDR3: CASSIGTGGLETQYF. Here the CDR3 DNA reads TGTGCCAGTAGTATCGGGACAGGGGGCTTGGAGACCCAGTACTTC.

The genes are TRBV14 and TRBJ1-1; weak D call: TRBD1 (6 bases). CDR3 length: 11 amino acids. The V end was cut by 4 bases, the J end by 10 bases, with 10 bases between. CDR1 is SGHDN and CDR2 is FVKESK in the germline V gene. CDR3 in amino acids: CASSLGGGAFF. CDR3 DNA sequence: TGTGCCAGCAGCCTAGGGGGGGGAGCTTTCTTT.

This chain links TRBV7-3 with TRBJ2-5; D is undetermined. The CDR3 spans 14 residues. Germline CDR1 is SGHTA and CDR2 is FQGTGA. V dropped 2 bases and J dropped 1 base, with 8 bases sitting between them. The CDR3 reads CASSLVGGQETQYF. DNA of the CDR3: TGTGCCAGCAGCTTAGTCGGTGGCCAAGAGACCCAGTACTTC.

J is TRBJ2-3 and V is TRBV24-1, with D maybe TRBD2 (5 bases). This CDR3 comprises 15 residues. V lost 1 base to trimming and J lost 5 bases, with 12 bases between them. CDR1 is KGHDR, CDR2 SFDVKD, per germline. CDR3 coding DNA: TGTGCCACCAGTGATTTAGAAGGGAGTCAAGATACGCAGTATTTT. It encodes CATSDLEGSQDTQYF.

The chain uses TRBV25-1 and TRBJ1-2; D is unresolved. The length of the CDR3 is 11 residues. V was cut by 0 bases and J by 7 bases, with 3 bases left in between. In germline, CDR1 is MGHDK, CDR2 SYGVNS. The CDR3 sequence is CASSEYSGYTF. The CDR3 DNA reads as TGTGCCAGCAGTGAATACAGTGGCTACACCTTC.

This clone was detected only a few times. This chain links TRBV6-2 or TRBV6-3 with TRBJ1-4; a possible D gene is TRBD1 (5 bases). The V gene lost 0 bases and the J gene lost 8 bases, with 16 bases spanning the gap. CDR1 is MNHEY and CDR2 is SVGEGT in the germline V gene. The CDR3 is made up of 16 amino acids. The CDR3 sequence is CASSYSEGRVGEKLFF. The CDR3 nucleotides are TGTGCCAGCAGTTACTCGGAGGGCAGGGTCGGCGAAAAACTGTTTTTT.

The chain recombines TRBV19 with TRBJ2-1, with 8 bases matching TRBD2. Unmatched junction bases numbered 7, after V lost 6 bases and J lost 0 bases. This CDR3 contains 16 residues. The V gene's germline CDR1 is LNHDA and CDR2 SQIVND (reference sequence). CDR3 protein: CASRDLSGGSYNEQFF. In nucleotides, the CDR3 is TGTGCCAGTAGGGACCTCAGCGGGGGCTCCTACAATGAGCAGTTCTTC.

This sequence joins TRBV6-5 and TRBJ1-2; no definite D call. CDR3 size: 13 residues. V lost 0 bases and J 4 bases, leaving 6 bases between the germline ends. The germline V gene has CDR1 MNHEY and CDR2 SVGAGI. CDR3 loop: CASSYSAVYGYTF. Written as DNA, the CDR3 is TGTGCCAGCAGTTACTCGGCAGTCTATGGCTACACCTTC.

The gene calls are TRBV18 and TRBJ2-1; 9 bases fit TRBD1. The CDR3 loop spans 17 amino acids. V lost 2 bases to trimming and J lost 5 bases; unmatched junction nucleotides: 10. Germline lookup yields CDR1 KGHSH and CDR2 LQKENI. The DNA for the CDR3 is TGTGCCAGCTCACCATACTTCGGGACAGGGATAAACAATGAGCAGTTCTTC. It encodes CASSPYFGTGINNEQFF.

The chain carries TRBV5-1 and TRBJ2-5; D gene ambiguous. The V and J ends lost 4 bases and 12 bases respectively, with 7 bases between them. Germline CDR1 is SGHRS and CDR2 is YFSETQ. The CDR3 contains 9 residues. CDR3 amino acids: CASSARKYF. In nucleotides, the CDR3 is TGCGCCAGCAGCGCGAGGAAGTACTTC. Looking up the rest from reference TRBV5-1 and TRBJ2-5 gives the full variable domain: KAGVTQTPRYLIKTRGQQVTLSCSPISGHRSVSWYQQTPGQGLQFLFEYFSETQRNKGNFPGRFSGRQFSNSRSEMNVSTLELGDSALYLCASSARKYFGPGTRLLVL.

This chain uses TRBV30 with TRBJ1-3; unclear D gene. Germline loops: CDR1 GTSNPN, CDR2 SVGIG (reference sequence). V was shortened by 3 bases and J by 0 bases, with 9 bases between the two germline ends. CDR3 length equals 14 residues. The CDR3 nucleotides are TGTGCCTGGAGAGAGCCAGGCTCTGGAAACACCATATATTTT. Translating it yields CAWREPGSGNTIYF. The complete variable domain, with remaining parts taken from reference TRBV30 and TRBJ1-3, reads SQTIHQWPATLVQPVGSPLSLECTVEGTSNPNLYWYRQAAGRGLQLLFYSVGIGQISSEVPQNLSASRPQDRQFILSSKKLLLSDSGFYLCAWREPGSGNTIYFGEGSWLTVV.

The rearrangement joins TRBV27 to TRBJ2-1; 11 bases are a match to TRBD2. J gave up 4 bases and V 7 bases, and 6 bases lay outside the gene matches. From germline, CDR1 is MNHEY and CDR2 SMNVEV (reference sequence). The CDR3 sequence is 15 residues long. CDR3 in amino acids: CASIETSGAYNEQFF. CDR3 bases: TGTGCCAGCATCGAGACTAGCGGGGCGTACAATGAGCAGTTCTTC.

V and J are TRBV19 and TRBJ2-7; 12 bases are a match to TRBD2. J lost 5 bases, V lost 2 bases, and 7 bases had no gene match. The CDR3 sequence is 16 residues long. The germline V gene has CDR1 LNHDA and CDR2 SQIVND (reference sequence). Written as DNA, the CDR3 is TGTGCCAGTAGTATACTAGCGGGAGGGCCGCCCCACGAGCAGTACTTC. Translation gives CASSILAGGPPHEQYF. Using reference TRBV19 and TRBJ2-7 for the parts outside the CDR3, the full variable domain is DGGITQSPKYLFRKEGQNVTLSCEQNLNHDAMYWYRQDPGQGLRLIYYSQIVNDFQKGDIAEGYSVSREKKESFPLTVTSAQKNPTAFYLCASSILAGGPPHEQYFGPGTRLTVT.

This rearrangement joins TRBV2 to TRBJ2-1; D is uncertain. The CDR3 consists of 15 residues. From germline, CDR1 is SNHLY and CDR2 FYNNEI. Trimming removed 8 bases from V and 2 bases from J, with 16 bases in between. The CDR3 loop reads CASQSGLSTYNEQFF. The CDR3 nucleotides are TGTGCCAGCCAGTCAGGTCTATCGACCTACAATGAGCAGTTCTTC.

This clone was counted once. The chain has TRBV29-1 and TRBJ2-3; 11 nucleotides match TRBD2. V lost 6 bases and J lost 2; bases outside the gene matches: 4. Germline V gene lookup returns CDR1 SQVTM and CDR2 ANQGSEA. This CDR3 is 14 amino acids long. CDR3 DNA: TGCAGCGTCGGGACTAGCGGTTCCACAGATACGCAGTATTTT. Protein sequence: CSVGTSGSTDTQYF.

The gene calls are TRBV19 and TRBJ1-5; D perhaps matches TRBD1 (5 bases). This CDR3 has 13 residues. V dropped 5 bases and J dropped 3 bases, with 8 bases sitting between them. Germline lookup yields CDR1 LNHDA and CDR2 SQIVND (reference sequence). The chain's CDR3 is CASSRQYNQPQHF. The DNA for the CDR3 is TGTGCCAGTAGTCGACAGTACAATCAGCCCCAGCATTTT. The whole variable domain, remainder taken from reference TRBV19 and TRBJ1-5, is DGGITQSPKYLFRKEGQNVTLSCEQNLNHDAMYWYRQDPGQGLRLIYYSQIVNDFQKGDIAEGYSVSREKKESFPLTVTSAQKNPTAFYLCASSRQYNQPQHFGDGTRLSIL.

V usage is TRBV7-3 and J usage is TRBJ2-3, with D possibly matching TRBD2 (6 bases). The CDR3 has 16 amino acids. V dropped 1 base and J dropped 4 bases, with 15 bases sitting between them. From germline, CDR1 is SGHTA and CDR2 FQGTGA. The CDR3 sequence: CASSLNWGVLSDTQYF. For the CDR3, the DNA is TGTGCCAGCAGCTTAAACTGGGGGGTTTTATCAGATACGCAGTATTTT.

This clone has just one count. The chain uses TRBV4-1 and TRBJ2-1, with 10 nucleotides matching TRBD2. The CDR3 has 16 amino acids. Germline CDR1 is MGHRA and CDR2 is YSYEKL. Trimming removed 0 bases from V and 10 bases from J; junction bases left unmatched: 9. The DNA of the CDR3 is TGCGCCAGCAGCCAAGATTCGCTAGCGGGAGTCAGGGAGCAGTTCTTC. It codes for CASSQDSLAGVREQFF.

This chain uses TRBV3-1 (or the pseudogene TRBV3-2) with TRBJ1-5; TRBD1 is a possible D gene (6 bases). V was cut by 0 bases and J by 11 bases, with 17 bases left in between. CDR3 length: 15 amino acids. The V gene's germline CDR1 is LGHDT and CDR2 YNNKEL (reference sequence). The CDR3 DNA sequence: TGTGCCAGCAGCCAAGAGGGGACACCGAGGCAGTCCCAGCATTTT. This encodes CASSQEGTPRQSQHF.

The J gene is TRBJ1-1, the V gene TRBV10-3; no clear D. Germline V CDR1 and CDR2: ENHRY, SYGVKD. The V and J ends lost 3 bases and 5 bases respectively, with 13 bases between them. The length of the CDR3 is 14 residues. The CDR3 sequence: CAISERVGGTEAFF. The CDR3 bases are TGTGCCATCAGTGAAAGGGTGGGAGGAACTGAAGCTTTCTTT.

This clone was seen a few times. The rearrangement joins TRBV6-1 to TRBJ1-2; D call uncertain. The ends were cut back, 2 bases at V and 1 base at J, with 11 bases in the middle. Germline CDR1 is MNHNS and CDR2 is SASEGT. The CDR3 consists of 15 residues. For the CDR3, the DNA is TGTGCCAGCAGTGAAAGCGCCAGCGGTAACTATGGCTACACCTTC. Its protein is CASSESASGNYGYTF.

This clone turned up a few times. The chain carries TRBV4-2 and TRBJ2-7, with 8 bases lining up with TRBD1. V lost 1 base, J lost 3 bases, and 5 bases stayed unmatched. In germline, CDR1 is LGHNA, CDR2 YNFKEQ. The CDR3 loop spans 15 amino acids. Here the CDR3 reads CASSQVAGGDYEQYF. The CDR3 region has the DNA TGTGCCAGCAGCCAAGTCGCAGGGGGCGACTACGAGCAGTACTTC.

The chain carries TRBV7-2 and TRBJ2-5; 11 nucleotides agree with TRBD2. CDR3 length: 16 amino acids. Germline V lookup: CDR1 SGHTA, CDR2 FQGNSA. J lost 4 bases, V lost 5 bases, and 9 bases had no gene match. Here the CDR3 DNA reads TGTGCCAGCAGCCCCACTCTAGCGGGGGGTCGAGAGACCCAGTACTTC. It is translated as CASSPTLAGGRETQYF. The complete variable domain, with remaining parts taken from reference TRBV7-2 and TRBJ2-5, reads GAGVSQSPSNKVTEKGKDVELRCDPISGHTALYWYRQSLGQGLEFLIYFQGNSAPDKSGLPSDRFSAERTGGSVSTLTIQRTQQEDSAVYLCASSPTLAGGRETQYFGPGTRLLVL.